A selection of T cell receptor beta chains follows, all from one sample in a study of T-cell reconstitution after alpha-beta-depleted transplantation in children. Each CDR3 protein is one row after TCRdb ran MiXCR on the PCR reads. The sample records fewer than 250,000 distinct CDR3 sequences, under 20% being singletons. Here the sequenced sample was PBMCs, mostly from graft donor cells, taken 360 days after TCRalphabeta/CD19-depleted stem cell transplant. These receptors were obtained from a male patient between 2 and 9 years old who had a stem cell transplant for acute lymphoblastic leukemia, so the T cells may come from the graft donor. Both conserved end residues are part of each CDR3. D genes are given only for firm matches. Expanded clones get a size class; other rows say once, few or many, or leave the size out.

>many|TRBV29-1|TRBJ1-2|.
CSVGGNYGYTF
TGCAGCGTTGGAGGGAACTATGGCTACACCTTC
>few|TRBV11-2|TRBJ1-2|TRBD1
CASSLAGTGSYGYTF
TGTGCCAGCAGCTTAGCGGGGACAGGGTCCTATGGCTACACCTTC
>.|TRBV4-3|TRBJ2-1|.
CASSQALGRNEQFF
TGCGCCAGCAGCCAAGCTCTGGGGCGGAATGAGCAGTTCTTC
>many|TRBV7-2|TRBJ2-5|.
CASSFATETQYF
TGTGCCAGCAGCTTTGCTACAGAGACCCAGTACTTC
>few|TRBV6-2/TRBV6-3|TRBJ2-1|TRBD2
CASSPLFLAGGPSYNEQFF
TGTGCCAGCAGCCCCCTATTTTTAGCGGGGGGGCCCTCCTACAATGAGCAGTTCTTC
>.|TRBV6-1|TRBJ1-1|TRBD1
CASISGATRTGELSQAFF
TGTGCCAGCATCTCGGGCGCTACCCGGACAGGCGAGTTATCTCAAGCTTTCTTT
>.|TRBV7-9|TRBJ2-7|TRBD2
CASRPGLAGRNEQYF
TGTGCCAGCAGACCCGGACTAGCGGGGAGGAACGAGCAGTACTTC
>few|TRBV25-1|TRBJ1-6|TRBD1
CASSSTGGAWSPLHF
TGTGCCAGCAGTTCGACAGGGGGAGCTTGGTCACCCCTCCACTTT
>few|TRBV9|TRBJ2-4|.
CASSVATGAKNIQYF
TGTGCCAGCAGCGTAGCCACAGGGGCCAAAAACATTCAGTACTTC
>few|TRBV6-5|TRBJ2-5|.
CASSFGETRETQYF
TGTGCCAGCAGTTTCGGAGAGACAAGGGAGACCCAGTACTTC
>.|TRBV4-3|TRBJ2-3|TRBD2
CASSQNPWTSGGLDTQYF
TGCGCCAGCAGCCAAAACCCTTGGACTAGCGGGGGATTAGATACGCAGTATTTT
>.|TRBV20-1|TRBJ2-7|.
CSAEGGGTLNEQYF
TGCAGTGCTGAAGGTGGCGGAACTCTTAATGAGCAGTACTTC
>.|TRBV6-1|TRBJ2-3|.
CASSAGGGTDTQYF
TGTGCCAGCAGTGCGGGGGGCGGCACAGATACGCAGTATTTT
>.|TRBV7-7|TRBJ2-3|TRBD2
CASSLFAGGSDTQYF
TGTGCCAGCAGCTTATTCGCGGGGGGATCAGATACGCAGTATTTT
>.|TRBV6-1|TRBJ1-6|.
CASSEARGRLVTYNSPLHF
TGTGCCAGCAGTGAAGCAAGGGGAAGGCTAGTGACCTATAATTCACCCCTCCACTTT
>few|TRBV12-3/TRBV12-4|TRBJ2-1|.
CASSSHSGKYNEQFF
TGTGCCAGCAGTTCTCATAGCGGAAAATACAATGAGCAGTTCTTC
>few|TRBV13|TRBJ2-7|.
CASSLERQGGAYEQYF
TGTGCCAGCAGCTTAGAACGGCAGGGCGGAGCCTACGAGCAGTACTTC
>few|TRBV20-1|TRBJ2-7|TRBD1
CSARIQGAYHEQYF
TGCAGTGCTCGGATTCAGGGGGCTTACCACGAGCAGTACTTC
>few|TRBV4-3|TRBJ2-2|.
CASSRRQNTGELFF
TGCGCCAGCAGCCGTCGACAGAACACCGGGGAGCTGTTTTTT
>.|TRBV4-2|TRBJ2-1|TRBD2
CASSQDPMRGASATYNEQFF
TGTGCCAGCAGCCAGGATCCGATGCGGGGGGCCTCCGCCACCTACAATGAGCAGTTCTTC
>few|TRBV12-3/TRBV12-4|TRBJ2-4|.
CASSFLAKNIQYF
TGTGCCAGCAGTTTTTTAGCCAAAAACATTCAGTACTTC
>.|TRBV10-1|TRBJ1-4|.
CASSKNQPGPTNEKLFF
TGCGCCAGCAGCAAGAATCAGCCGGGACCGACAAATGAAAAACTGTTTTTT
>.|TRBV9|TRBJ2-7|.
CASSGGRNYEQYF
TGTGCCAGCAGCGGGGGACGGAACTACGAGCAGTACTTC
>once|TRBV4-3|TRBJ1-3|.
CASSQEGFSGNTIYF
TGCGCCAGCAGCCAAGAAGGGTTTTCTGGAAACACCATATATTTT
>few|TRBV3-1|TRBJ2-7|.
CASSPGGTPEVEQYF
TGTGCCAGCAGCCCCGGCGGGACACCTGAGGTCGAGCAGTACTTC
>.|TRBV18|TRBJ2-6|.
CASSPGMTGANVLTF
TGTGCCAGCTCACCAGGGATGACTGGGGCCAACGTCCTGACTTTC
>once|TRBV20-1|TRBJ2-3|.
CSAQPGGTSTDTQYF
TGCAGTGCTCAGCCGGGCGGTACTAGCACAGATACGCAGTATTTT
>.|TRBV14|TRBJ2-2|.
CASSQDGGANTGELFF
TGTGCCAGCAGCCAAGATGGAGGCGCGAACACCGGGGAGCTGTTTTTT
>many|TRBV20-1|TRBJ2-7|TRBD2
CSARGTSGGTSSYEQYF
TGCAGTGCTCGAGGGACTAGCGGGGGGACGAGCTCCTACGAGCAGTACTTC
>few|TRBV25-1|TRBJ2-3|.
CASSDEQGSTDTQYF
TGTGCCAGCAGTGACGAACAGGGTTCTACAGATACGCAGTATTTT
>few|TRBV29-1|TRBJ1-5|TRBD1
CSARGQDNQPQHF
TGCAGCGCCAGGGGACAGGATAATCAGCCCCAGCATTTT
>few|TRBV10-3|TRBJ2-1|.
CAISESTLDSNEQFF
TGTGCCATCAGTGAGTCGACGCTAGACTCCAATGAGCAGTTCTTC
>.|TRBV5-1|TRBJ2-6|.
CASSLVSGANVLTF
TGCGCCAGCAGCTTGGTTTCTGGGGCCAACGTCCTGACTTTC
>.|TRBV9|TRBJ2-2|.
CASSVQSSAGELFF
TGTGCCAGCAGCGTACAAAGTTCCGCCGGGGAGCTGTTTTTT
>.|TRBV27|TRBJ2-5|TRBD1
CASSFPGQDQETQYF
TGTGCCAGCAGTTTCCCCGGACAGGATCAAGAGACCCAGTACTTC
>many|TRBV29-1|TRBJ2-1|TRBD2
CSVEGDSGSPYNEQFF
TGCAGCGTTGAAGGGGATAGCGGGAGCCCCTACAATGAGCAGTTCTTC
>few|TRBV12-3/TRBV12-4|TRBJ2-1|.
CASRTGHRFNEQFF
TGTGCCAGCAGAACGGGACACCGGTTCAATGAGCAGTTCTTC
>once|TRBV20-1|TRBJ2-1|.
CCARVLMRGSYNEQFF
TGCTGTGCTAGAGTGTTAATGAGGGGATCCTACAATGAGCAGTTCTTC
>.|TRBV5-1|TRBJ2-3|.
CASRYAPDGSPDTQYF
TGCGCCAGCAGATACGCTCCGGACGGGTCCCCCGATACGCAGTATTTT